Presented here are 24 T cell receptor beta chains from one specimen sequenced in a study of STAT3 mutations in large granular lymphocyte leukemia. Regarding the study as a whole: In T-cell large granular lymphocyte leukemia, about half of patients showed multiple immunodominant subclonotypes.

The antigens these receptors bind are not known. Repertoires were generated with immunoSEQ multiplex PCR, while TCRdb's copy carries only in-frame clones and drops some. The table shows roughly 25,000 clones, with about 95% occurring only once. Material for sequencing was peripheral blood mononuclear cells. The receptors shown here come from a man aged 40-50 years with T-cell large granular lymphocyte leukemia. Some clones in this sample may be carry-over from other donors' samples.

V usage is TRBV5-1 and J usage is TRBJ2-5; 10 bases match TRBD2. With 0 bases clipped from V and 4 bases from J, the junction kept 6 bases outside the gene matches. Germline assignment: CDR1 SGHRS and CDR2 YFSETQ. The CDR3 is 16 amino acids. The CDR3 bases are TGCGCCAGCAGCTTGGCGGCTAGCGGGGGAATAGAGACCCAGTACTTC. It yields the protein CASSLAASGGIETQYF.

V is TRBV28 and J is TRBJ1-2; TRBD1 might be the D (6 bases). The germline V gene encodes CDR1 MDHEN and CDR2 SYDVKM. The V gene lost 5 bases and the J gene lost 6 bases, with 13 bases spanning the gap. The CDR3 runs to 13 residues. CDR3 loop: CASSRQVENGYTF. The CDR3 region has the DNA TGTGCCAGCAGTAGACAGGTTGAGAATGGCTACACCTTC.

This clone was recorded a few times. V usage is TRBV5-4 and J usage is TRBJ1-2; 8 nucleotides match TRBD1. This CDR3 has 16 amino acids. V was pared by 0 bases and J by 2 bases, with 6 bases of the junction left unmatched. Germline V CDR1 and CDR2: SGHNT, YYREEE (reference sequence). The CDR3 region has the DNA TGTGCCAGCAGCTTGGCCTTAGGACAGGGAAACTATGGCTACACCTTC. Its translation is CASSLALGQGNYGYTF. The full variable domain, in which reference TRBV5-4 and TRBJ1-2 provide the parts outside the CDR3, is ETGVTQSPTHLIKTRGQQVTLRCSSQSGHNTVSWYQQALGQGPQFIFQYYREEENGRGNFPPRFSGLQFPNYSSELNVNALELDDSALYLCASSLALGQGNYGYTFGSGTRLTVV.

The genes are TRBV29-1 and TRBJ1-2; 8 positions match TRBD1. The CDR3 totals 11 residues. CDR1 and CDR2 (germline): SQVTM, ANQGSEA. Trimming removed 7 bases from V and 8 bases from J; junction bases left unmatched: 6. CDR3 region: CSGETGDGYTF. CDR3 DNA sequence: TGCAGCGGAGAGACAGGGGACGGCTACACCTTC.

The V gene is TRBV6-6, the J gene TRBJ2-7, with 9 bases identical to TRBD1. CDR1 MNHNY and CDR2 SVGAGI come from the germline V gene (reference sequence). After removal of 5 bases from V and 0 bases from J, the junction contained 5 bases not matched to a gene. The CDR3 covers 15 residues. This CDR3 reads CASSHTGGNSYEQYF. CDR3 nucleotide sequence: TGTGCCAGCAGTCACACAGGGGGCAACTCCTACGAGCAGTACTTC.

V gene TRBV30 combines with J gene TRBJ2-5, with TRBD1 identical over 7 bases. Germline V gene sequence: CDR1 GTSNPN, CDR2 SVGIG (reference sequence). Trimming cost V 5 bases and J 5 bases; bases outside gene matches: 5. There are 12 residues in the CDR3. CDR3 region: CAWAGGEETQYF. In DNA form, the CDR3 reads TGTGCCTGGGCAGGGGGTGAGGAGACCCAGTACTTC.

The rearrangement links TRBV30 to TRBJ1-6, with D uncertain. Germline CDR1 is GTSNPN and CDR2 is SVGIG (reference sequence). The CDR3 runs 13 residues. The V end was cut by 2 bases, the J end by 6 bases, with 8 bases between. The CDR3 protein is CAWSLGLNSPLHF. In DNA, the CDR3 is TGTGCCTGGAGTTTGGGTCTTAATTCACCCCTCCACTTT.

The rearrangement links TRBV19 to TRBJ1-5; D not resolved. The CDR3 covers 9 residues. Germline CDR1 and CDR2: LNHDA and SQIVND (reference sequence). This chain's CDR3 is CATGQPQHF. The DNA for the CDR3 is TGTGCTACTGGTCAGCCCCAGCATTTT. The whole variable domain, remainder taken from reference TRBV19 and TRBJ1-5, is DGGITQSPKYLFRKEGQNVTLSCEQNLNHDAMYWYRQDPGQGLRLIYYSQIVNDFQKGDIAEGYSVSREKKESFPLTVTSAQKNPTAFYLCATGQPQHFGDGTRLSIL.

The chain is built from TRBV29-1 and TRBJ2-5, with D possibly being TRBD2 (5 bases). Deletions cut 0 bases from V and 5 bases from J, with 10 bases between. The CDR3 runs to 13 residues. The germline gives CDR1 SQVTM, CDR2 ANQGSEA. The CDR3: CSVEERTGETQYF. The CDR3, as DNA: TGCAGCGTTGAAGAACGGACGGGGGAGACCCAGTACTTC.

This clone has just one count. V and J are TRBV2 and TRBJ2-7, with D tentatively TRBD2 (7 bases). V was clipped by 2 bases and J by 2 bases, with 16 bases between them. This CDR3 contains 16 residues. Germline V gene lookup returns CDR1 SNHLY and CDR2 FYNNEI. The chain's CDR3 is CASSEPVGGRPYEQYF. In DNA form, the CDR3 reads TGTGCCAGCAGTGAACCGGTGGGGGGGCGACCCTACGAGCAGTACTTC. Full variable domain (rest looked up from reference TRBV2 and TRBJ2-7): EPEVTQTPSHQVTQMGQEVILRCVPISNHLYFYWYRQILGQKVEFLVSFYNNEISEKSEIFDDQFSVERPDGSNFTLKIRSTKLEDSAMYFCASSEPVGGRPYEQYFGPGTRLTVT.

The chain couples TRBV28 to TRBJ1-5, with D perhaps matching TRBD1 (6 bases). This CDR3 region has 15 residues. Trimming pared 4 bases from V and 3 bases from J, leaving 13 bases between. Per germline, CDR1 MDHEN and CDR2 SYDVKM. Written as DNA, the CDR3 is TGTGCCAGCAGTTCTGGGCAGGGGATCAATCAGCCCCAGCATTTT. Translated, it gives CASSSGQGINQPQHF.

V and J are TRBV30 and TRBJ1-2; TRBD1 aligns across 12 bases. This CDR3 has 14 amino acids. Germline-derived CDR1 and CDR2 are GTSNPN and SVGIG (reference sequence). The V and J ends lost 7 bases and 5 bases, in that order; junction bases with no gene match: 8. The CDR3 loop reads CAYDPGQGAYGYTF. CDR3 DNA: TGTGCCTACGATCCGGGACAGGGGGCTTATGGCTACACCTTC.

This chain connects TRBV7-9 to TRBJ2-7, with D possibly matching TRBD1 (6 bases). CDR1 is SEHNR and CDR2 is FQNEAQ in the germline V gene (reference sequence). The length of the CDR3 is 14 residues. Trimming took 5 bases from V and 5 from J, leaving 16 bases between them. CDR3 DNA sequence: TGTGCCAGCAGCATCAACAGGGTGGGTGACGAGCAGTACTTC. It translates to CASSINRVGDEQYF.

The V and J genes are TRBV5-1 and TRBJ2-7, with 9 bases identical to TRBD2. Looked up from germline, CDR1 is SGHRS and CDR2 is YFSETQ. This CDR3 is 18 amino acids long. V was pared by 2 bases and J by 0 bases, with 12 bases of the junction left unmatched. CDR3 in amino acids: CASSFGPKLAGPSYEQYF. CDR3 sequence (DNA): TGCGCCAGCAGCTTTGGCCCAAAACTAGCGGGCCCCTCCTACGAGCAGTACTTC.

The chain joins TRBV6-5 to TRBJ1-2; D gene ambiguous. The CDR3 contains 15 residues. Germline CDR1 MNHEY, CDR2 SVGAGI. Trimming cost V 5 bases and J 2 bases, with 15 bases left between them. In nucleotides, the CDR3 is TGTGCCAGCAGTCCTTACTCGAACGCCAACTATGGCTACACCTTC. Amino acids: CASSPYSNANYGYTF.

The chain links TRBV18 to TRBJ1-2; D may be TRBD1 (5 bases). The CDR3 sequence is 13 residues long. Trimming pared 5 bases from V and 8 bases from J, leaving 15 bases between. CDR1 KGHSH and CDR2 LQKENI come from the germline V gene. CDR3 loop: CASSTGQEEGYTF. The CDR3 coding sequence is TGTGCCAGCTCAACTGGACAAGAAGAAGGCTACACCTTC.

The chain carries TRBV6-6 and TRBJ1-1; 7 bases are a match to TRBD1. J gave up 0 bases and V 6 bases, and 4 bases lay outside the gene matches. In germline, CDR1 is MNHNY, CDR2 SVGAGI (reference sequence). The CDR3 spans 14 residues. CDR3 nucleotide sequence: TGTGCCAGCAGGGGGGGACAGTTGAACACTGAAGCTTTCTTT. Protein product: CASRGGQLNTEAFF.

The rearrangement uses TRBV28 and TRBJ2-7; weak D call: TRBD1 (6 bases). This CDR3 has 15 amino acids. Germline V gene data show CDR1 as MDHEN and CDR2 as SYDVKM. V gave up 5 bases and J gave up 5 bases, with 19 bases separating them. The CDR3 spells CASSLPDRLLNEQYF. CDR3 bases: TGTGCCAGCAGTCTCCCCGACAGGCTTTTGAACGAGCAGTACTTC.

The chain combines TRBV5-1 with TRBJ2-5, with D maybe TRBD2 (5 bases). Per the germline V gene, CDR1 is SGHRS and CDR2 is YFSETQ. The V end lost 8 bases, the J end lost 0 bases, and 20 bases lay between the germline ends. This CDR3 contains 16 residues. Here the CDR3 reads CASKLRASGNQETQYF. Here the CDR3 DNA reads TGCGCCAGTAAACTCCGGGCCTCGGGGAACCAAGAGACCCAGTACTTC.

The rearrangement links TRBV30 to TRBJ2-7; D is unresolved. In germline, CDR1 is GTSNPN, CDR2 SVGIG (reference sequence). This CDR3 is 14 amino acids long. V gave up 5 bases and J gave up 3 bases, with 17 bases separating them. The DNA for the CDR3 is TGTGCCTGGGAGCGAGGTGCAGCACTCTACGAGCAGTACTTC. Its translation is CAWERGAALYEQYF.

This clone was detected once. V and J are TRBV6-5 and TRBJ2-7; 9 nucleotides align to TRBD1. Germline V gene data show CDR1 as MNHEY and CDR2 as SVGAGI. The V and J ends lost 5 bases and 7 bases, in that order; junction bases with no gene match: 6. The CDR3 runs 13 residues. The CDR3 nucleotides read TGTGCCAGCAGTCCGTCGGACAGGGGAGAGCAGTACTTC. Translated: CASSPSDRGEQYF.

The count of this clone is one. V and J are TRBV19 and TRBJ2-3, with unresolved D. The CDR3 runs to 16 residues. V was pared by 0 bases and J by 4 bases, with 14 bases between. Germline CDR1 LNHDA, CDR2 SQIVND (reference sequence). The CDR3 is CASSIDRNRIADTQYF. Written as DNA, the CDR3 is TGTGCCAGTAGTATAGATCGAAATCGGATCGCAGATACGCAGTATTTT.

This chain links TRBV30 with TRBJ2-2; 9 bases align to TRBD1. The CDR3 runs to 14 residues. Germline V gives CDR1 GTSNPN, CDR2 SVGIG (reference sequence). The trim removed 2 bases at V and 6 bases at J, leaving 4 bases unmatched. The CDR3 here is CAWSLGQGPGELFF. The CDR3 DNA follows: TGTGCCTGGAGTCTCGGACAGGGGCCCGGGGAGCTGTTTTTT.

The chain has TRBV30 and TRBJ2-7, with 8 bases fitting TRBD1. Per germline, CDR1 GTSNPN and CDR2 SVGIG (reference sequence). Trimming took 7 bases from V and 5 from J; bases not matched to a gene: 13. This CDR3 is built from 14 residues. In nucleotides, the CDR3 is TGTGCCTCTACCCCCGGGACAGGAGGGGACGAGCAGTACTTC. It yields the protein CASTPGTGGDEQYF.